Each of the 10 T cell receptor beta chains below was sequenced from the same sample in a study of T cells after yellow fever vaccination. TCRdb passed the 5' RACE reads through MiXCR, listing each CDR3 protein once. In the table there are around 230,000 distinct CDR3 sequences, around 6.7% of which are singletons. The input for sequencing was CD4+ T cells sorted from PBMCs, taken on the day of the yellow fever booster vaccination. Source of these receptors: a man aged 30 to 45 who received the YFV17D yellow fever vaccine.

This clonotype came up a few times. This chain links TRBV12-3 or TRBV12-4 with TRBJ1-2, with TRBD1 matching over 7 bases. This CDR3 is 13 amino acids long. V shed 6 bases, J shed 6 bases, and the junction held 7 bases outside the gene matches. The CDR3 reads CASSPGTEHGYTF. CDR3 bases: TGTGCCAGCAGCCCCGGGACAGAGCATGGCTACACCTTC.

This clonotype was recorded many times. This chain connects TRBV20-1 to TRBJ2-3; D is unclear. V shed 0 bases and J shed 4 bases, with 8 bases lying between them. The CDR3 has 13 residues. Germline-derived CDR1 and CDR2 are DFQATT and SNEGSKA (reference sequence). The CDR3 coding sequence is TGCAGTGCTAGAGATGTGGCGGCAGATACGCAGTATTTT. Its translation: CSARDVAADTQYF.

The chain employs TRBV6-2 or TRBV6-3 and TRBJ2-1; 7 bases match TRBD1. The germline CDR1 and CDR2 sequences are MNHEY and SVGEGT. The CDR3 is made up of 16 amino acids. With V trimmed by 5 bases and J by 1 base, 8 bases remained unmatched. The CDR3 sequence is CASSRPGTASYNEQFF. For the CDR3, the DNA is TGTGCCAGCAGTCGGCCAGGGACAGCGTCCTACAATGAGCAGTTCTTC.

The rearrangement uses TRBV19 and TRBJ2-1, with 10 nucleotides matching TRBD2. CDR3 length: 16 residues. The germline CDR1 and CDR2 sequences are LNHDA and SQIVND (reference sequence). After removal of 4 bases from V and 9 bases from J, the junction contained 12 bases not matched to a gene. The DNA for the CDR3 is TGTGCCAGTAGTACCTCCGGGACTAGCGCCCTCGTTGAGCAGTTCTTC. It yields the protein CASSTSGTSALVEQFF.

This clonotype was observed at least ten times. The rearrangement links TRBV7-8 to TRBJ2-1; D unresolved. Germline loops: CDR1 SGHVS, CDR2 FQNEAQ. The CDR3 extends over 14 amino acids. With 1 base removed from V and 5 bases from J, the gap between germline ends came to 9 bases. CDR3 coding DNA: TGTGCCAGCAGCTTAGTTTGGACCAACAATGAGCAGTTCTTC. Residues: CASSLVWTNNEQFF.

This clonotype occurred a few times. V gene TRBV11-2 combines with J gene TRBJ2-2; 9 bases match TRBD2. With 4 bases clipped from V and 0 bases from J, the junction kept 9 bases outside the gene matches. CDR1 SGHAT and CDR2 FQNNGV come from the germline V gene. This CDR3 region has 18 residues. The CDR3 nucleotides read TGTGCCAGCAGCTCCCGGACTAGCGATATCGCGAACACCGGGGAGCTGTTTTTT. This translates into CASSSRTSDIANTGELFF.

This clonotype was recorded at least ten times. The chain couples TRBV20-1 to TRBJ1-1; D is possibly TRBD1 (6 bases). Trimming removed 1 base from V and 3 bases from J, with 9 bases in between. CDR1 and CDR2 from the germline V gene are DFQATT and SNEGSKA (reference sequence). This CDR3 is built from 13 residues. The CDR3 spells CSARVGGDTEAFF. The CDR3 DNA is TGCAGTGCTAGAGTAGGGGGGGACACTGAAGCTTTCTTT.

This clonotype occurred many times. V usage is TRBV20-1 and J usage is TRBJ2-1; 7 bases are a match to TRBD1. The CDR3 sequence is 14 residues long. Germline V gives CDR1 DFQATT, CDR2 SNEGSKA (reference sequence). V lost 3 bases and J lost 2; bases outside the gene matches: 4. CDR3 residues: CSASRDSTYNEQFF. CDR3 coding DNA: TGCAGTGCTAGCCGGGACAGTACCTACAATGAGCAGTTCTTC.

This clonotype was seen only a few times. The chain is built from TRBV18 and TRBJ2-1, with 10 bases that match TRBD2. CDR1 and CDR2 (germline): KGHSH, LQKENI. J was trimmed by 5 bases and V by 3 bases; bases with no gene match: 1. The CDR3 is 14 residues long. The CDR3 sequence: CASSPGLANNEQFF. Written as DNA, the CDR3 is TGTGCCAGCTCACCGGGACTAGCGAACAATGAGCAGTTCTTC.

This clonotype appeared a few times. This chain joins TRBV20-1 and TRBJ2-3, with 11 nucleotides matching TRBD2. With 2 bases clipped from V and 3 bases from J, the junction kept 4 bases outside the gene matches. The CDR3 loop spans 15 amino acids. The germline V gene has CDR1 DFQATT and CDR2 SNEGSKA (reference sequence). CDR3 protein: CSARLAGGRTDTQYF. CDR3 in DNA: TGCAGTGCTAGACTAGCGGGAGGTAGAACAGATACGCAGTATTTT.